The 9 T cell receptor beta chains below come from one sample, sequenced in a study of cytomegalovirus exposure and HLA in healthy donors. Primers for the PCR totalled 60 Vbeta and 13 Jbeta. TCRdb's table, derived via immunoSEQ multiplex PCR, lists solely in-frame clones and lacks some. Of roughly 200,000 clones listed, about 9% are singletons. Sequencing input: PBMCs. These receptors all stem from a woman aged 25 to 39 in good health and CMV-seropositive.

The V gene is TRBV4-1, the J gene TRBJ2-7; 8 bases map to TRBD2. V shed 6 bases, J shed 3 bases, and the junction held 4 bases outside the gene matches. The CDR3 runs to 13 residues. Germline V gene data show CDR1 as MGHRA and CDR2 as YSYEKL. For the CDR3, the DNA is TGCGCCAGCAGAAAACGGGAGGGCTACGAGCAGTACTTC. Translated, it gives CASRKREGYEQYF.

This clone was found a few times. The chain carries TRBV28 and TRBJ1-2; maybe TRBD1 (6 bases). CDR3 size: 17 residues. Trimming took 5 bases from V and 8 from J, leaving 27 bases between them. Germline V gene sequence: CDR1 MDHEN, CDR2 SYDVKM. This CDR3 is CASSINRVRITTRGYTF. The CDR3 region has the DNA TGTGCCAGCAGTATTAACAGGGTTCGGATCACAACGAGGGGCTACACCTTC.

This sequence joins TRBV5-1 and TRBJ2-5; 10 nucleotides match TRBD2. The CDR3 runs 15 residues. V was clipped by 4 bases and J by 4 bases; unmatched bases: 7. Germline assignment: CDR1 SGHRS and CDR2 YFSETQ. This CDR3 is CASSPQREGGETQYF. In DNA, the CDR3 is TGCGCCAGCAGCCCCCAGCGGGAGGGGGGAGAGACCCAGTACTTC.

This chain connects TRBV13 to TRBJ2-1, with 8 bases aligning to TRBD2. This CDR3 region has 16 residues. J was trimmed by 0 bases and V by 3 bases; bases with no gene match: 4. CDR1 is PRHDT and CDR2 is FYEKMQ in the germline V gene (reference sequence). The CDR3 DNA sequence: TGTGCCAGCAGCTTTAGCGGGACTCACTCCTACAATGAGCAGTTCTTC. Its protein is CASSFSGTHSYNEQFF. The full variable domain, rest sourced from reference TRBV13 and TRBJ2-1, is AAGVIQSPRHLIKEKRETATLKCYPIPRHDTVYWYQQGPGQDPQFLISFYEKMQSDKGSIPDRFSAQQFSDYHSELNMSSLELGDSALYFCASSFSGTHSYNEQFFGPGTRLTVL.

CDR3 DNA sequence: TGCGCCAGCAGCCAAAGGTTGGGGGGTTATACTTACTACGAGCAGTACTTC. It specifies CASSQRLGGYTYYEQYF. The rearrangement links TRBV5-1 to TRBJ2-7, with a tentative D call TRBD2 (6 bases). Germline values: CDR1 SGHRS, CDR2 YFSETQ. The CDR3 sequence is 17 residues long. Deletions cut 4 bases from V and 3 bases from J, with 23 bases between.

The chain has TRBV9 and TRBJ2-7; 7 nucleotides agree with TRBD1. V was clipped by 4 bases and J by 4 bases; unmatched bases: 5. The CDR3 is 13 residues long. The germline V gene encodes CDR1 SGDLS and CDR2 YYNGEE. The CDR3 sequence: CASSSGTAYEQYF. CDR3 sequence (DNA): TGTGCCAGCAGCTCCGGGACAGCGTACGAGCAGTACTTC.

This chain joins TRBV27 and TRBJ1-1; no clear D. The V gene's germline CDR1 is MNHEY and CDR2 SMNVEV (reference sequence). Trimming removed 8 bases from V and 1 base from J, with 5 bases in between. The CDR3 sequence is 11 residues long. The CDR3 spells CASQANTEAFF. DNA of the CDR3: TGTGCCAGCCAAGCGAACACTGAAGCTTTCTTT.

This clone was detected only a few times. The chain has TRBV5-1 and TRBJ1-1; TRBD1 might be the D (6 bases). Germline V gene data show CDR1 as SGHRS and CDR2 as YFSETQ. The ends were cut back, 4 bases at V and 1 base at J, with 11 bases in the middle. The CDR3 is 14 amino acids. The CDR3 bases are TGCGCCAGCAGCGGAACAGGGACGAACACTGAAGCTTTCTTT. This encodes CASSGTGTNTEAFF.

V is TRBV27 and J is TRBJ1-5; 8 nucleotides match TRBD1. This CDR3 comprises 14 residues. V dropped 5 bases and J dropped 6; count of bases not matched to a gene: 6. The V gene's germline CDR1 is MNHEY and CDR2 SMNVEV (reference sequence). CDR3 nucleotide sequence: TGTGCCAGCAGTATTACAGGGGGAGTTCAGCCCCAGCATTTT. Translation gives CASSITGGVQPQHF.